This T cell receptor (beta chain) comes out of a study of cytomegalovirus exposure and HLA in healthy donors. About the research overall: Early released data had tens of millions of unique TCRs, all coming from HLA-typed donors. Overall study results and limits: The authors judged a highly shared variant cluster likely a sequencing artifact.

The sample holds a few counts of this clone. Its antigen is undetermined. The PCR made use of 60 Vbeta and 13 Jbeta primers. Profiled with immunoSEQ multiplex PCR; TCRdb holds only in-frame clones, not every one. This sample has 110,000 or so clones, with approximately 69% found just once. V lost 6 bases and J lost 3, with 7 bases in between. Germline values: CDR1 MDHEN, CDR2 SYDVKM. The CDR3 totals 12 residues. The TCR originated in a middle-aged woman in good health and CMV-seropositive. This chain links TRBV28 with TRBJ2-3, with D tentatively TRBD2 (5 bases). The sequencing input was PBMCs. The CDR3 loop reads CASSTRTDTQYF. For the CDR3, the DNA is TGTGCCAGCAGCACTAGAACAGATACGCAGTATTTT.